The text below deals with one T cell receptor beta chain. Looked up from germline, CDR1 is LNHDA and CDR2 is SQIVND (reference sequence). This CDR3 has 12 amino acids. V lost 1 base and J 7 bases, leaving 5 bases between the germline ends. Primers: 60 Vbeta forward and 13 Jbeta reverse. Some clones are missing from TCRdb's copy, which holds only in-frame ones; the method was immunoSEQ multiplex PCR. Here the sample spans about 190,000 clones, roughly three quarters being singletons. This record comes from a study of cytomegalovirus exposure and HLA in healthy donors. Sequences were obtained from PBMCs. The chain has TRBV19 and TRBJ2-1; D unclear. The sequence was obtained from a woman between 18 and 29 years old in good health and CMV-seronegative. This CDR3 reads CASSIGVNEQFF. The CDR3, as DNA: TGTGCCAGTAGTATAGGAGTAAATGAGCAGTTCTTC.